Listed below are T cell receptor beta chains from one sample, sequenced in a study of T cell repertoires in ileal Crohn's disease. Sequencing was performed with immunoSEQ multiplex PCR; in TCRdb, only in-frame clones are kept and a portion is missing. Here the sample spans 14,000 or so clones, roughly 80% being singletons. The sample consisted of ileal tissue. The receptors originated from an adult with Crohn's disease. CDR3s leave out the opening cysteine and the closing phenylalanine or tryptophan. Each record gives: CDR3 protein, V gene.

CDR3aa: ASSLERRTYEQY; v_gene: TRBV7-2
CDR3aa: ASSQWDRGNSPLH; v_gene: TRBV5-8
CDR3aa: ASSLRQGGGQPQH; v_gene: TRBV5-6
CDR3aa: ASSITGGAENEQF; v_gene: TRBV19
CDR3aa: ASMYQREQY; v_gene: TRBV2
CDR3aa: ASEKGVGQY; v_gene: TRBV6-1
CDR3aa: AWSVAEGNEKLF; v_gene: TRBV30
CDR3aa: ASSLGASQQGGYT; v_gene: TRBV5-4
CDR3aa: SGNLLGDEKLF; v_gene: TRBV29-1
CDR3aa: ASGVASGYNEQF; v_gene: TRBV5-1
CDR3aa: ASSLDQSNYGYT; v_gene: TRBV5-4
CDR3aa: ASRSQADYGYT; v_gene: TRBV7-2
CDR3aa: ASSLDPTGGREKLF; v_gene: TRBV11-2
CDR3aa: ASSRRAGAISYEQY; v_gene: TRBV27
CDR3aa: ASSLSLRTEAF; v_gene: TRBV25-1
CDR3aa: AWRATGGVYGYT; v_gene: TRBV30
CDR3aa: ASSPLPGTGDEKLF; v_gene: TRBV27
CDR3aa: ASSLGPAVGGEKLF; v_gene: TRBV5-1
CDR3aa: ASSEPGHNLAKNIQY; v_gene: TRBV10-2
CDR3aa: TGITGTDSGNTIY; v_gene: TRBV19
CDR3aa: SVVAGDQRPYEQY; v_gene: TRBV29-1
CDR3aa: ASSGQGQGGQPQH; v_gene: TRBV6-1
CDR3aa: ASSLRGGVEKLF; v_gene: TRBV28
CDR3aa: ASSPDGFNYGYT; v_gene: TRBV7-3
CDR3aa: ASSLTAGELF; v_gene: TRBV7-6
CDR3aa: SARTAPAAF; v_gene: TRBV20-1
CDR3aa: ASSPPTGAYEQY; v_gene: TRBV18
CDR3aa: ASSSDRWASSGHEQF; v_gene: TRBV7-2
CDR3aa: ASSLGTSTDTQY; v_gene: TRBV7-2
CDR3aa: ASSLGAHGYEQY; v_gene: TRBV27
CDR3aa: ASSSDILNEQF; v_gene: TRBV5-1
CDR3aa: ASSQEGGTGGEKLF; v_gene: TRBV4-2
CDR3aa: ASSLGTGRSTEAF; v_gene: TRBV28
CDR3aa: ASSVGGQVVDEQY; v_gene: TRBV19
CDR3aa: ASSLAPGQLTSNTGELF; v_gene: TRBV7-2
CDR3aa: ASSSGDRNTGELF; v_gene: TRBV28
CDR3aa: ASRTQGVFKKLF; v_gene: TRBV28
CDR3aa: ASSLVQGSNQPQH; v_gene: TRBV7-2
CDR3aa: ASSLGAAEDTQY; v_gene: TRBV11-3
CDR3aa: ASSEAELSSYEQY; v_gene: TRBV2
CDR3aa: ASSPSDRSNQPQH; v_gene: TRBV9
CDR3aa: ASSPYDSSGNTIY; v_gene: TRBV18
CDR3aa: ASSENRVAGELF; v_gene: TRBV10-1
CDR3aa: ASSVTGAADTQY; v_gene: TRBV9
CDR3aa: ASSSSGAGDYGYT; v_gene: TRBV28
CDR3aa: AWSVGIAGGSQETQY; v_gene: TRBV30
CDR3aa: ASSTTLLGQGGETQY; v_gene: TRBV2